This T cell receptor (beta chain) was sequenced in a study of shared clonotypes between healthy human individuals (dated by TCRdb to 2018 to 2020). Describing the broader study: A couple of women and a few men aged 18 to 49 years were included in the cohort. For each donor, three plates each were used for CD4 naive and CD4 memory, two plates were used for CD8 naive, and one plate was used for CD8 memory. To estimate repertoire size and how much clonotypes are shared between individuals, the study performed deep sequencing of blood TCR repertoires from 4 to 6 healthy adults. Libraries were prepared and TCR repertoires were sequenced by different laboratories using diverse techniques, in order to increase sequencing depth and limit assay-specific biases. Each donor's leukapheresis produced roughly between about 0.8 and 8.9 billion PBMCs. Broader findings and caveats from the paper: Larger estimated clonotype richness was generally found for naive subsets than for memory subsets. About 4.5% of naive CD4, more than 3% of naive CD8, roughly 2.4% of memory CD4, and over 0.35% of memory CD8 clonotypes were shared across several donors. Even with the large sequencing depth, rarefaction of the sorted-subset datasets indicated that sequencing was incomplete. Sampling was limited to blood, and TCR repertoires in tissue likely differ from TCR repertoires in blood. The small number of donors limited the genetic and exposure-history diversity represented. Higher generation probabilities were observed for clonotypes shared by all four sorted-subset donors than for non-shared clonotypes. Based on pairwise subsampling, the degree of clonotype sharing among donors was expected to be affected by sequencing depth.

The germline V gene encodes CDR1 SGHAT and CDR2 FQNNGV. V is pared back by 5 bases and J by 13 bases, with 12 bases lying between the germline termini. The cysteine opens and the phenylalanine closes a CDR3 of 11 amino acids. CDR3 DNA only is kept here, 33 bases in frame from base 1. A note on this clone: This clone's antigen is unknown. Base qualities are not at hand, and no much larger clone is one base apart.

CD8 naive samples were CD45RO-negative cells positively selected for CCR7, giving a CD45RA+CCR7+ population that excluded TemRA cells. The donors were healthy, HIV-negative adults who had no recently reported acute infections or vaccinations. Every donor was a Caucasian adult living in Nashville, Tennessee, USA. Blood was collected by leukapheresis, and PBMCs were isolated by Ficoll-Histopaque density gradient centrifugation and then cryopreserved in liquid nitrogen vapor phase. Analytical flow cytometry was used to check the purity and quantity of each magnetically sorted T cell population. Genomic DNA was isolated from every sorted fraction and measured by UV absorbance on a Nanodrop 2000c. Using the deep immunoSEQ assay, multiplex PCR amplified TCR CDR3 regions from genomic DNA. Extracted genomic DNA from each cell subset was spread evenly across all wells of several immunoSEQ 96-well plates, with each plate serving as a replicate. For sorted subsets, roughly 190 ng of genomic DNA, equivalent to roughly 30,000 T cell genomes, went into each replicate PCR. Purified libraries were measured with a Qubit 3.0 fluorometer, size-checked on a Bioanalyzer 2100, and measured again with the KAPA Library Quantification kit. Each immunoSEQ 96-well plate was sequenced on its own single-read 150-cycle Illumina NextSeq 550 flow cell. Per the source publication's procedure: Because only junctional sequences without quality scores were contained in the immunoSEQ output, filtering matching that applied to full-length reads could not be performed. To assign V/J genes and CDR3, sequences were annotated against IMGT germline references using PyIR, a Python wrapper for IgBLAST v1.9. Any read was removed if the V/J assignment was weak (E-value above 1e-6), the CDR3 was missing, or the read contained stop codons, out-of-frame junctions, or ambiguous translated residues. V3J clonotypes were defined as sequences sharing the same inferred V gene, J gene, and CDR3 amino acid sequence. The percentage overlap between two repertoires was calculated by dividing the number of shared unique clonotypes by the size of the smaller repertoire. Richness of each repertoire was evaluated using RTK rarefaction, the Chao1 estimator, and Recon v2.1 estimates of unobserved clonotypes. Generation probabilities were computed with OLGA for all TCRbeta clonotypes obtained by the gDNA method from several donors. TCRdb limited this immuneACCESS table to in-frame rearrangements with V and J called. A share of clones is missing; checked studies link under half to unresolved V genes, and the rest is unexplained. V, J and clone size were drawn from that table, and D and trimming were deduced from the DNA. The sample has 800,000 to 950,000 clones on record, about 97% of them singletons. Together, the top ten hold 0.2% to 0.25% of the sample.

This TCR came from a man aged 30-40 years in good health. The rearranged segments are TRBV11-2 and TRBJ2-1; the D region may be TRBD1 or TRBD2, each matching 5 bases equally. Sequencing was performed on naive CD8+ T cells sorted from blood. The cell subset or site tag for this specimen amounts to: CD45RA+CCR7+. The CDR3 protein is CASSAMGPQFF. The sequence in DNA is TGTGCCAGCAGCGCTATGGGACCCCAGTTCTTC.